The next 30 T cell receptor beta chains were all read from a single sample in a study of T cell repertoires in cytomegalovirus infection. The antigens for these receptors are not known. Each CDR3 protein gets one entry after TCRdb re-called the reads with MiXCR. The sample records roughly 920,000 distinct CDR3 sequences, around 29% being singletons. The starting material was cultured CD8+ T cells from PBMCs, obtained from culture after CMV antigen stimulation. These receptors were collected from a human donor in good health (CMV status not recorded). Some clones in this sample may be carry-over from other donors' samples.

This clonotype was seen a few times. CDR3 nucleotide sequence: TGTGCCAGCAGTTACGAGGGTCGGACATCCTTTTCCTACAATGAGCAGTTCTTC. Its translation is CASSYEGRTSFSYNEQFF. V usage is TRBV6-5 and J usage is TRBJ2-1; either TRBD1 or TRBD2 may supply D (5 bases each). Germline CDR1 MNHEY, CDR2 SVGAGI. Trimming left V 2 bases short and J 1 base short, with 18 bases between. The CDR3 is 18 amino acids.

This chain connects TRBV7-6 to TRBJ2-1; 7 nucleotides line up with TRBD2. The J segment lost 6 bases and the V segment lost 5 bases, leaving 10 bases of the junction unmatched. This CDR3 region has 15 residues. CDR1 and CDR2 from the germline V gene are SGHVS and FNYEAQ. CDR3 DNA sequence: TGTGCCAGCAGCCCCGTTGGCGGGGGTTGCAATGAGCAGTTCTTC. This sequence encodes CASSPVGGGCNEQFF.

The chain links TRBV19 to TRBJ1-1; D not certain. V was trimmed by 1 base and J by 6 bases, leaving 12 bases between them. In germline, CDR1 is LNHDA, CDR2 SQIVND (reference sequence). The CDR3 spans 14 residues. CDR3 protein: CASSIGVSHAEAFF. CDR3 nucleotides: TGTGCCAGTAGTATAGGGGTGTCCCACGCTGAAGCTTTCTTT.

The gene calls are TRBV6-1 and TRBJ1-2, with D hard to call. The V end was cut by 1 base, the J end by 0 bases, with 9 bases between. Looked up from germline, CDR1 is MNHNS and CDR2 is SASEGT. The CDR3 sequence is 15 residues long. As DNA, the CDR3 is TGTGCCAGCAGTGAAGAATGGAAAGCTAACTATGGCTACACCTTC. This encodes CASSEEWKANYGYTF.

This clonotype was seen at least ten times. The gene calls are TRBV3-1 and TRBJ1-4; no definite D call. The CDR3 runs to 14 residues. With 5 bases removed from V and 7 bases from J, the gap between germline ends came to 14 bases. Germline values: CDR1 LGHDT, CDR2 YNNKEL (reference sequence). The CDR3 DNA is TGTGCCAGCAGCGCCCTATCGGAGGGTGAAAAACTGTTTTTT. Its protein product is CASSALSEGEKLFF. Supplemented by reference TRBV3-1 and TRBJ1-4, the full variable domain reads DTAVSQTPKYLVTQMGNDKSIKCEQNLGHDTMYWYKQDSKKFLKIMFSYNNKELIINETVPNRFSPKSPDKAHLNLHINSLELGDSAVYFCASSALSEGEKLFFGSGTQLSVL.

As for this clonotype: Compared with germline, one end of the junction differs, possibly owing to a read error. This chain links TRBV15 with TRBJ2-3; 14 bases fit TRBD2. CDR1 is LNHNV, CDR2 YYDKDF, per germline (reference sequence). CDR3 size: 18 residues. The CDR3, as DNA: TGTGCTACCAGCCGGACTAGCGGGGGGACCCTATTCACAGATACGCTGTATTTT. Protein: CATSRTSGGTLFTDTLYF.

There are a few counts of this clonotype. The chain links TRBV18 to TRBJ1-1; tentative D call: TRBD1 (6 bases). Per the germline V gene, CDR1 is KGHSH and CDR2 is LQKENI. The V end was cut by 3 bases, the J end by 1 base, with 12 bases between. The CDR3 is 15 residues long. CDR3 in amino acids: CASSPGWGPNTEAFF. DNA for the CDR3: TGTGCCAGCTCACCTGGTTGGGGGCCGAACACTGAAGCTTTCTTT.

The rearrangement links TRBV12-3 or TRBV12-4 to TRBJ2-2; 7 nucleotides match TRBD2. The CDR3 extends over 15 amino acids. Trimming cost V 11 bases and J 5 bases; bases outside gene matches: 14. The CDR3 DNA is TGTGCCGGCGTGACTTCACACGGGGGGACCGGGGAGCTGTTTTTT. This codes for CAGVTSHGGTGELFF.

This clonotype showed up just a few times. This rearrangement joins TRBV13 to TRBJ2-3, with TRBD1 matching over 8 bases. The CDR3 is 14 amino acids. Germline V gives CDR1 PRHDT, CDR2 FYEKMQ (reference sequence). The V and J ends lost 4 bases and 5 bases, in that order; junction bases with no gene match: 5. The CDR3 DNA follows: TGTGCCAGCAGCTCCAGGGGGCGGGTAGATACGCAGTATTTT. Translated, it gives CASSSRGRVDTQYF.

This chain uses TRBV5-6 with TRBJ2-5, with D possibly being TRBD1 or TRBD2 (6 bases each). V shed 0 bases and J shed 0 bases, with 15 bases lying between them. Germline values: CDR1 SGHDT, CDR2 YYEEEE. The CDR3 consists of 17 residues. CDR3 in amino acids: CASSLGRGPTYQETQYF. CDR3 nucleotides: TGTGCCAGCAGCTTGGGCCGGGGGCCAACATACCAAGAGACCCAGTACTTC. Based on the CDR3 plus reference TRBV5-6 and TRBJ2-5, the full variable domain is DAGVTQSPTHLIKTRGQQVTLRCSPKSGHDTVSWYQQALGQGPQFIFQYYEEEERQRGNFPDRFSGHQFPNYSSELNVNALLLGDSALYLCASSLGRGPTYQETQYFGPGTRLLVL.

This clonotype was seen ten or more times. V and J are TRBV6-1 and TRBJ1-1; no clear D gene. The germline V and J ends were trimmed by 2 bases and 1 base, with 5 bases remaining between them. The CDR3 length is 13 residues. Per germline, CDR1 MNHNS and CDR2 SASEGT. As DNA, the CDR3 is TGTGCCAGCAGTGAAAACCGGAACACTGAAGCTTTCTTT. It codes for CASSENRNTEAFF.

The chain carries TRBV12-3 or TRBV12-4 and TRBJ1-5; tentative D call: TRBD1 (5 bases). Trimming removed 5 bases at V and 7 bases at J, with 15 bases between. The CDR3 spans 14 residues. CDR3 DNA sequence: TGTGCCAGCAGTCCGCAGGGTTACGGGCAGCCCCAGCATTTT. Residues: CASSPQGYGQPQHF.

This clonotype appeared many times. V gene TRBV7-8 combines with J gene TRBJ2-3, with D possibly matching TRBD1 (5 bases). Germline V gives CDR1 SGHVS, CDR2 FQNEAQ. This CDR3 contains 15 residues. The V end lost 2 bases, the J end lost 2 bases, and 11 bases lay between the germline ends. CDR3 amino acids: CASSLSRQHTDTQYF. The CDR3 DNA reads as TGTGCCAGCAGCTTATCTCGACAGCACACAGATACGCAGTATTTT.

This clonotype was detected ten times or more. The gene calls are TRBV7-6 and TRBJ2-6; D unresolved. V gave up 8 bases and J gave up 4 bases, with 0 bases separating them. The CDR3 totals 10 residues. The V gene's germline CDR1 is SGHVS and CDR2 FNYEAQ. CDR3: CASGANVLTF. The DNA for the CDR3 is TGTGCCAGCGGGGCCAACGTCCTGACTTTC.

This sequence joins TRBV20-1 and TRBJ1-3; D possibly corresponds to TRBD1 (5 bases). This CDR3 is 12 amino acids long. The germline V gene has CDR1 DFQATT and CDR2 SNEGSKA (reference sequence). With 5 bases removed from V and 3 bases from J, the gap between germline ends came to 8 bases. The CDR3 loop is CSAGRGGNTIYF. CDR3 sequence (DNA): TGCAGTGCTGGGAGGGGTGGAAACACCATATATTTT.

V is TRBV6-2 or TRBV6-3 and J is TRBJ1-4; D gene unclear. V was shortened by 5 bases and J by 10 bases, with 14 bases between the two germline ends. Germline lookup yields CDR1 MNHEY and CDR2 SVGEGT. The CDR3 has 13 amino acids. CDR3 nucleotides: TGTGCCAGCAGTGACTACCGACGGGGAAAACTGTTTTTT. Its protein product is CASSDYRRGKLFF.

In this sample, this clonotype turned up many times. The V and J genes are TRBV12-3 or TRBV12-4 and TRBJ2-7, with a possible D match to TRBD1 (6 bases). This CDR3 contains 14 residues. V was clipped by 6 bases and J by 3 bases, with 15 bases between them. CDR3 sequence reads: CASSLRTAYYEQYF. The CDR3 DNA reads TGTGCCAGCAGCCTAAGGACAGCGTACTACGAGCAGTACTTC.

There are many counts of this clonotype. This sequence joins TRBV7-6 and TRBJ1-1; 12 nucleotides agree with TRBD1. Germline trimming cut 5 bases from V and 5 bases from J; bases unmatched to any gene: 15. This CDR3 comprises 18 residues. Germline CDR1 reads SGHVS; CDR2 reads FNYEAQ. In DNA, the CDR3 is TGTGCCAGCAGCACGACGACCGGGACAGGGGGCGTAGGGACTGAAGCTTTCTTT. Amino acids: CASSTTTGTGGVGTEAFF.

This chain connects TRBV6-5 to TRBJ2-7; D is unresolved. Germline CDR1 reads MNHEY; CDR2 reads SVGAGI. V was shortened by 4 bases and J by 2 bases, with 9 bases between the two germline ends. This CDR3 is built from 13 residues. The CDR3 is CASSFTEAYEQYF. CDR3 DNA: TGTGCCAGCAGTTTTACAGAGGCCTACGAGCAGTACTTC.

DNA of the CDR3: TGTGCCAGCAGTGAATGGCAAGGTTATGGCTACACCTTC. This codes for CASSEWQGYGYTF. The chain recombines TRBV6-1 with TRBJ1-2; no clear D gene. Germline CDR1 and CDR2: MNHNS and SASEGT. CDR3 length equals 13 residues. V was cut by 2 bases and J by 5 bases, with 9 bases left in between.

The chain joins TRBV6-6 to TRBJ1-2; D remains unclear. Germline V gives CDR1 MNHNY, CDR2 SVGAGI (reference sequence). The CDR3 has 14 amino acids. Trimming shortened V by 5 bases and J by 3 bases, and 13 bases separated the two germline ends. The CDR3 DNA is TGTGCCAGCAGTCAGTACCCGACGGACTATGGCTACACCTTC. It is translated as CASSQYPTDYGYTF.

This clonotype was seen repeatedly, ten times or more. CDR3 amino acids: CASSPELTGELFF. Written as DNA, the CDR3 is TGTGCCAGCAGTCCCGAGCTGACCGGGGAGCTGTTTTTT. This rearrangement joins TRBV7-8 to TRBJ2-2; no reliable D call. Trimming took off 6 bases at V and 5 bases at J, with 10 bases between the two ends. This CDR3 has 13 residues. From germline, CDR1 is SGHVS and CDR2 FQNEAQ.

The chain is built from TRBV6-5 and TRBJ2-7; TRBD2 might be the D (6 bases). The CDR3 loop spans 16 amino acids. V lost 5 bases to trimming and J lost 4 bases, with 21 bases between them. CDR1 and CDR2 from the germline V gene are MNHEY and SVGAGI. CDR3 in amino acids: CASSPAWGLELYEQYF. The DNA for the CDR3 is TGTGCCAGCAGTCCAGCGTGGGGACTGGAACTTTACGAGCAGTACTTC.

CDR3 in amino acids: CATSDYPAYNSPLHF. The CDR3 region has the DNA TGTGCCACCAGTGATTACCCCGCCTATAATTCACCCCTCCACTTT. This chain joins TRBV24-1 and TRBJ1-6; D gene unclear. V was clipped by 2 bases and J by 2 bases, with 6 bases between them. Germline V gene data show CDR1 as KGHDR and CDR2 as SFDVKD. CDR3 size: 15 residues.

This clonotype has just a few counts. CDR3 sequence (DNA): TGTGCCAGCAGCCGGGTCCTTGACGAGCAGTACGTC. It specifies CASSRVLDEQYV. This sequence joins TRBV7-9 and TRBJ2-7; D ambiguous. From germline, CDR1 is SEHNR and CDR2 FQNEAQ (reference sequence). The V end was cut by 5 bases, the J end by 5 bases, with 10 bases between. CDR3 length: 12 residues.

V and J are TRBV4-1 and TRBJ2-1; unclear D gene. Trimming left V 2 bases short and J 3 bases short, with 17 bases between. CDR1 and CDR2 from the germline V gene are MGHRA and YSYEKL. The length of the CDR3 is 17 residues. The CDR3: CASSQYRSRLNYNEQFF. Here the CDR3 DNA reads TGCGCCAGCAGCCAATATCGCAGTAGGTTAAACTACAATGAGCAGTTCTTC.

In this sample, this clonotype turned up many times. This chain uses TRBV7-8 with TRBJ2-7, with 7 bases matching TRBD1. The ends lost 1 base at V and 5 bases at J; junction bases unmatched: 8. The CDR3 loop spans 15 amino acids. Germline lookup yields CDR1 SGHVS and CDR2 FQNEAQ. The CDR3 region is CASSLGSQGYHEQYF. The CDR3 bases are TGTGCCAGCAGCTTAGGTTCACAGGGGTACCACGAGCAGTACTTC.

J is TRBJ1-2 and V is TRBV27, with 7 bases matching TRBD1. Germline V lookup: CDR1 MNHEY, CDR2 SMNVEV (reference sequence). V gave up 5 bases and J gave up 7 bases; unmatched junction bases: 7. CDR3 length: 13 residues. Here the CDR3 reads CASSPRQGRGYTF. DNA of the CDR3: TGTGCCAGCAGTCCCCGACAGGGCCGTGGCTACACCTTC.

This clonotype was seen repeatedly, ten times or more. The chain carries TRBV7-6 and TRBJ2-1, with 10 bases fitting TRBD2. This CDR3 contains 16 residues. In germline, CDR1 is SGHVS, CDR2 FNYEAQ. The V segment lost 6 bases and the J segment 8 bases; nucleotides outside the gene matches: 13. The CDR3 sequence: CASSLTSGPIVHEQFF. In nucleotides, the CDR3 is TGTGCCAGCAGTTTGACTAGCGGGCCGATAGTTCATGAGCAGTTCTTC.

This clonotype came up a few times. The V and J genes are TRBV19 and TRBJ1-1; TRBD1 might be the D (6 bases). Germline CDR1 LNHDA, CDR2 SQIVND (reference sequence). Trimming shortened V by 3 bases and J by 0 bases, and 17 bases separated the two germline ends. The CDR3 sequence is 17 residues long. The CDR3 sequence is CASSIRFERGMNTEAFF. The DNA of the CDR3 is TGTGCCAGTAGTATCCGATTCGAGAGGGGGATGAACACTGAAGCTTTCTTT.